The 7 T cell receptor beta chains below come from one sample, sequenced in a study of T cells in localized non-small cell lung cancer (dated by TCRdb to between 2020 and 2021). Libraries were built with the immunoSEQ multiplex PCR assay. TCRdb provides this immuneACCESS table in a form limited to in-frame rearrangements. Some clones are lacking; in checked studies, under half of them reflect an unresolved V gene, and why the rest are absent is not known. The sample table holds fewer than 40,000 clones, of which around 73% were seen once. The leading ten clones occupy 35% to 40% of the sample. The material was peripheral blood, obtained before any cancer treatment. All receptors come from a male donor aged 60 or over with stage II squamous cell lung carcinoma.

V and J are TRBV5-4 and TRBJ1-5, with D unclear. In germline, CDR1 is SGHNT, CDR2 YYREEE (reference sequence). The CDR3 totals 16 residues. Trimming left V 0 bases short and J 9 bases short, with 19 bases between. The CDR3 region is CASSLASGLYAGPQHF. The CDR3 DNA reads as TGTGCCAGCAGCTTGGCCAGCGGGCTTTATGCCGGGCCCCAGCATTTT.

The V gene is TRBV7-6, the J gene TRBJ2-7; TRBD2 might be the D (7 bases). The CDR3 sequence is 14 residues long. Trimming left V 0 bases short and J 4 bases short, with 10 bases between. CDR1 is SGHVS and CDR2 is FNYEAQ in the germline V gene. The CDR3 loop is CASSLAGGRYEQYF. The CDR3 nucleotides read TGTGCCAGCAGCTTAGCCGGGGGGCGGTACGAGCAGTACTTC.

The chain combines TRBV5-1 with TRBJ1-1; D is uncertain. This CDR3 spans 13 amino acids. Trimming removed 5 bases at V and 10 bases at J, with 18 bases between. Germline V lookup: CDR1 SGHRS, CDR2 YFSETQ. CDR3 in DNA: TGCGCCAGCAGTTCGGGTTGGCCCGACGGAGCTTTCTTT. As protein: CASSSGWPDGAFF.

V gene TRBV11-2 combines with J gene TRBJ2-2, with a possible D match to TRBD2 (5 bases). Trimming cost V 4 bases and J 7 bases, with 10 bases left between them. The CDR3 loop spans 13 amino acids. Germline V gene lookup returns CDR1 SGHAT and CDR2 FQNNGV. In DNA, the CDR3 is TGTGCCAGCAGCTCCGGACTTGTCGGGGAGCTGTTTTTT. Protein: CASSSGLVGELFF.

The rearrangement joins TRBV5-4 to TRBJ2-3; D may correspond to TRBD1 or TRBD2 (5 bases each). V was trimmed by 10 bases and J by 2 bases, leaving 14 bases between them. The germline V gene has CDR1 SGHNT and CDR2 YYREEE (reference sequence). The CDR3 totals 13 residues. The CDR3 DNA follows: TGTGCCCTTAGTGGGGACCCCACAGATACGCAGTATTTT. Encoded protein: CALSGDPTDTQYF.

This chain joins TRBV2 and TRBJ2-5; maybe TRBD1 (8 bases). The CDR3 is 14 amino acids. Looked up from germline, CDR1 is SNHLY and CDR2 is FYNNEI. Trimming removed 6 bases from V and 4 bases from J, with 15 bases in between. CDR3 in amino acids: CASSPTGEGETQYF. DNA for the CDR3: TGTGCCAGCAGCCCGACAGGGGAGGGAGAGACCCAGTACTTC.

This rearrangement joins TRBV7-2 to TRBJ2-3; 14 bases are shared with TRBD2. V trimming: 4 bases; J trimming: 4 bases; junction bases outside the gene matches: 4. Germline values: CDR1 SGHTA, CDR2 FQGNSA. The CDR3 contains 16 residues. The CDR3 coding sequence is TGTGCCAGCAGCTCCTGGACTAGCGGGGGGTCAGATACGCAGTATTTT. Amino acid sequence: CASSSWTSGGSDTQYF.